This entry is about one TCR beta chain. Antigen: not known. Repertoires were generated with immunoSEQ multiplex PCR, while TCRdb's copy carries only in-frame clones and drops some. Of about 120,000 clones listed, about nine tenths were seen once; the top ten hold approximately 7.9%. The data originate from a study of T cell responses to AZD1222 COVID-19 vaccine. Overall study results and limits: The donor cohort was predominantly white British with a female majority, and clonal diversity may have been underestimated.

This sequence originates from an adult in good health. Sequencing was performed on peripheral blood, taken on day 0 of AZD1222 vaccination.

The chain's CDR3 is CSGPGGGGQQYF. Written as DNA, the CDR3 is TGCAGCGGGCCGGGAGGGGGGGGCCAGCAGTACTTC. The rearrangement uses TRBV29-1 and TRBJ2-7; 8 nucleotides agree with TRBD2. Germline loops: CDR1 SQVTM, CDR2 ANQGSEA. The junction had 10 bases not matched to a gene; V was cut back by 7 bases and J by 8 bases. The CDR3 runs 12 residues.